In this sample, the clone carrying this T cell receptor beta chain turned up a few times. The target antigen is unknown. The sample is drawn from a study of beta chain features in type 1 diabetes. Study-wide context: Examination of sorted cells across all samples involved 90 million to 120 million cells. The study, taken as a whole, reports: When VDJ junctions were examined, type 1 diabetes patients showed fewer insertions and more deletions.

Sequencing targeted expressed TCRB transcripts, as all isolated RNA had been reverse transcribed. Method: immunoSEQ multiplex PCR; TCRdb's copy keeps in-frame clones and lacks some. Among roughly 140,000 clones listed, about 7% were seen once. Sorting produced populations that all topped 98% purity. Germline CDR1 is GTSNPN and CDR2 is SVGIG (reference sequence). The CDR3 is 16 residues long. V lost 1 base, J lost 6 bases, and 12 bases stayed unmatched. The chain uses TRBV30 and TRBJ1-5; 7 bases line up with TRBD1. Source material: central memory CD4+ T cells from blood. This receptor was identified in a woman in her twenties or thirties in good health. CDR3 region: CAWSGLDREFSQPQHF. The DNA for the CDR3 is TGTGCCTGGAGTGGACTCGACAGGGAATTTAGTCAGCCCCAGCATTTT. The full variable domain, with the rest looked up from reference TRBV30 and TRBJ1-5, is SQTIHQWPATLVQPVGSPLSLECTVEGTSNPNLYWYRQAAGRGLQLLFYSVGIGQISSEVPQNLSASRPQDRQFILSSKKLLLSDSGFYLCAWSGLDREFSQPQHFGDGTRLSIL.